A selection of T cell receptor beta chains follows, all from one sample in a study of identical twins. TCRdb processed the 5' RACE reads anew with MiXCR; each CDR3 protein has one entry. Here the sample spans some 330,000 distinct CDR3 sequences, approximately 10% being singletons. Sequenced material: naive T cells sorted from blood. The receptors shown here come from a woman between 50 and 59 years old in good health. The CDR3 runs from the conserved cysteine through the conserved F or W. Each record gives: CDR3 protein, CDR3 DNA, CDR3 length, V gene, D gene, J gene, clone size. The D gene is left open where the match is weak. Rows give clone size only sometimes, using once, few, many, or a class for an expanded clone.

cdr3_aa: CASSGAQGGGTGELFF
cdr3_nt: TGTGCCAGCAGCGGTGCGCAGGGGGGCGGCACCGGGGAGCTGTTTTTT
cdr3_length: 16
v_call: TRBV9
d_call: NA
j_call: TRBJ2-2
clone_size: few

cdr3_aa: CASSPGVEETQYF
cdr3_nt: TGTGCCAGCAGCCCCGGAGTAGAGGAGACCCAGTACTTC
cdr3_length: 13
v_call: TRBV11-2
d_call: NA
j_call: TRBJ2-5
clone_size: many

cdr3_aa: CASSTWTGVQETQYF
cdr3_nt: TGTGCCAGCAGCACCTGGACGGGGGTGCAAGAGACCCAGTACTTC
cdr3_length: 15
v_call: TRBV3-1
d_call: NA
j_call: TRBJ2-5
clone_size: few

cdr3_aa: CASSSYAGSPGANVLTF
cdr3_nt: TGTGCCAGCAGTTCCTATGCAGGGAGTCCTGGGGCCAACGTCCTGACTTTC
cdr3_length: 17
v_call: TRBV12-3/TRBV12-4
d_call: NA
j_call: TRBJ2-6
clone_size: few

cdr3_aa: CASSLAGGPSGNEKLFF
cdr3_nt: TGTGCCAGCAGCTTGGCAGGGGGGCCAAGTGGTAATGAAAAACTGTTTTTT
cdr3_length: 17
v_call: TRBV5-6
d_call: TRBD1
j_call: TRBJ1-4
clone_size: NA

cdr3_aa: CASRYAGETQYF
cdr3_nt: TGCGCCAGCAGATACGCGGGAGAGACCCAGTACTTC
cdr3_length: 12
v_call: TRBV5-1
d_call: NA
j_call: TRBJ2-5
clone_size: few

cdr3_aa: CASRPGQDVYGYTF
cdr3_nt: TGTGCCAGCAGACCGGGACAGGATGTCTATGGCTACACCTTC
cdr3_length: 14
v_call: TRBV6-5
d_call: TRBD1
j_call: TRBJ1-2
clone_size: few

cdr3_aa: CASSLAGGSQPQHF
cdr3_nt: TGTGCCAGCAGCTTAGCTGGAGGGAGTCAGCCCCAGCATTTT
cdr3_length: 14
v_call: TRBV7-9
d_call: NA
j_call: TRBJ1-5
clone_size: many

cdr3_aa: CASEGRGEQYF
cdr3_nt: TGTGCCAGCGAAGGAAGGGGTGAGCAGTACTTC
cdr3_length: 11
v_call: TRBV2
d_call: NA
j_call: TRBJ2-7
clone_size: many

cdr3_aa: CASSPPDHRGYNEQFF
cdr3_nt: TGTGCCAGCAGCCCCCCGGACCATAGGGGCTACAATGAGCAGTTCTTC
cdr3_length: 16
v_call: TRBV11-2
d_call: NA
j_call: TRBJ2-1
clone_size: NA

cdr3_aa: CASSQALQGSEAFF
cdr3_nt: TGCGCCAGCAGCCAAGCTCTACAGGGGAGTGAAGCTTTCTTT
cdr3_length: 14
v_call: TRBV4-1
d_call: TRBD1
j_call: TRBJ1-1
clone_size: few